This section outlines one TCR beta chain sequence together with its context. Its target is unknown. This record comes from a study of T-cell memory formation after mild COVID-19. Study-level points and caveats: Of the contracting clones, CD4+ ones lay mainly in CM and EM, and CD8+ ones in EMRA.

Trimming at V came to 1 base and at J to 3 bases, leaving 2 bases not matched to a gene. The CDR3 is 15 amino acids. Germline assignment: CDR1 SGHTA and CDR2 FQGNSA. TCRdb reprocessed the 5' RACE reads with MiXCR, giving one entry per CDR3 protein. The sample lists 450,000 to 650,000 distinct CDR3 sequences, roughly 21% occurring once. The chain joins TRBV7-2 to TRBJ2-1; 8 positions agree with TRBD1. Sequenced material: PBMCs or a T cell subset sorted from them (not recorded which). The receptor comes from an adult woman who had mild COVID-19 (a few samples of this study predate the infection). Cell type and time point are not known. CDR3: CASSLGQGRYNEQFF. CDR3 in DNA: TGTGCCAGCAGCTTAGGACAGGGGCGCTACAATGAGCAGTTCTTC.